The next 5 T cell receptor beta chains were all read from a single sample in a study of shared clonotypes between healthy human individuals (TCRdb year 2020). The method behind the library was the immunoSEQ multiplex PCR assay. TCRdb obtained this table from immuneACCESS and retained in-frame rearrangements with V and J assigned. These tables miss some clones; where compared with another copy, unresolved V genes account for less than half of the shortfall, and the remainder is unexplained. For this sample the table gives approximately 320,000 clones, of which about 74% were detected only once. In total, the top ten clones hold about 9.3% of the sample. Input material: memory CD4+ T cells sorted from blood. The intended sense of this specimen's cell subset or site label: CD45RA-negative fraction. The receptors here all came from a man aged 25 to 45 in good health.

This chain links TRBV6-1 with TRBJ2-1; 8 bases agree with TRBD2. This CDR3 has 15 amino acids. Germline V gene lookup returns CDR1 MNHNS and CDR2 SASEGT. J was trimmed by 10 bases and V by 0 bases; bases with no gene match: 8. For the CDR3, the DNA is TGTGCCAGCAGTGAAGCGCAGGGAGGCGGGAGGGAGCAGTTCTTC. Protein sequence: CASSEAQGGGREQFF.

The chain links TRBV19 to TRBJ2-7; possible D gene TRBD1, 7 bases. Germline V gives CDR1 LNHDA, CDR2 SQIVND (reference sequence). The CDR3 consists of 15 residues. The V gene lost 5 bases and the J gene lost 3 bases, with 17 bases spanning the gap. The CDR3 reads CASSPGQEGFYEQYF. In nucleotides, the CDR3 is TGTGCCAGTAGTCCAGGACAGGAGGGCTTCTACGAGCAGTACTTC.

The chain couples TRBV27 to TRBJ2-7; 8 bases fit TRBD2. The CDR3 sequence is 17 residues long. Trimming removed 2 bases from V and 0 bases from J; junction bases left unmatched: 9. CDR1 is MNHEY, CDR2 SMNVEV, per germline (reference sequence). The chain's CDR3 is CASSLVQGGGFSYEQYF. DNA of the CDR3: TGTGCCAGCAGTTTAGTACAGGGCGGGGGGTTCTCCTACGAGCAGTACTTC.

A note on this clone: Other DNA sequences in this specimen translate into the identical CDR3. The chain joins TRBV5-1 to TRBJ2-3, with 7 bases matching TRBD2. Trimming removed 6 bases from V and 0 bases from J; junction bases left unmatched: 4. The CDR3 runs to 14 residues. CDR1 and CDR2 (germline): SGHRS, YFSETQ. The CDR3 DNA sequence: TGCGCCAGCATGCGCGGGGGTAGCACAGATACGCAGTATTTT. Translated, it gives CASMRGGSTDTQYF.

The table lists this clone with many counts. The gene calls are TRBV5-4 and TRBJ1-2, with TRBD1 matching over 7 bases. J gave up 4 bases and V 4 bases, and 13 bases lay outside the gene matches. Germline V CDR1 and CDR2: SGHNT, YYREEE (reference sequence). CDR3 size: 16 residues. CDR3 protein: CASSTKETGRFYGYTF. In DNA form, the CDR3 reads TGTGCCAGCAGCACGAAGGAGACAGGGAGATTCTATGGCTACACCTTC.